These 8 T cell receptor beta chains originate from one sample sequenced in a study of cytomegalovirus exposure and HLA in healthy donors. In the PCR, 60 Vbeta and 13 Jbeta primers were used. The protocol was immunoSEQ multiplex PCR, while the TCRdb copy is restricted to in-frame clones and leaves out a portion. In the table there are about 140,000 clones, around 79% of which are singletons. The material sequenced was PBMCs. These receptors originate from a woman aged 50 to 60 in good health and CMV-seropositive.

The rearrangement uses TRBV7-9 and TRBJ1-2, with 7 nucleotides matching TRBD1. V was pared by 3 bases and J by 8 bases, with 6 bases of the junction left unmatched. Per the germline V gene, CDR1 is SEHNR and CDR2 is FQNEAQ (reference sequence). This CDR3 has 13 residues. The CDR3 nucleotides read TGTGCCAGCAGCTTCTACAGGGGAGGCGGCTACACCTTC. Residues: CASSFYRGGGYTF.

This clone came up once. The chain joins TRBV7-8 to TRBJ2-3; D possibly corresponds to TRBD2 (6 bases). The CDR3 runs to 18 residues. Germline CDR1 and CDR2: SGHVS and FQNEAQ. Trimming shortened V by 1 base and J by 2 bases, and 19 bases separated the two germline ends. CDR3 DNA sequence: TGTGCCAGCAGCTTAGAAGGCGGGGCCTACCCCGCCACAGATACGCAGTATTTT. This sequence encodes CASSLEGGAYPATDTQYF.

This chain's CDR3 is CASSHEEFRGSTEAFF. CDR3 DNA sequence: TGTGCCAGCAGTCACGAGGAATTCAGGGGTAGCACTGAAGCTTTCTTT. The chain combines TRBV28 with TRBJ1-1, with D possibly matching TRBD1 (6 bases). The CDR3 has 16 amino acids. V lost 5 bases, J lost 4 bases, and 20 bases lay in between. Germline V gives CDR1 MDHEN, CDR2 SYDVKM.

This chain joins TRBV6-1 and TRBJ1-2; D is unresolved. Germline CDR1 is MNHNS and CDR2 is SASEGT. The CDR3 is 12 amino acids. Trimming took off 4 bases at V and 8 bases at J, with 11 bases between the two ends. The CDR3 nucleotides read TGTGCCAGCAGTGGAGCCCCTGCGGGCTACACCTTC. It translates to CASSGAPAGYTF.

This clone was observed a few times. The chain employs TRBV7-9 and TRBJ1-4; 7 nucleotides match TRBD1. Germline assignment: CDR1 SEHNR and CDR2 FQNEAQ (reference sequence). V gave up 0 bases and J gave up 7 bases; unmatched junction bases: 8. This CDR3 has 16 residues. The CDR3 loop is CASSLAMGQGGEKLFF. Written as DNA, the CDR3 is TGTGCCAGCAGCTTAGCGATGGGGCAGGGGGGTGAAAAACTGTTTTTT.

The chain carries TRBV4-2 and TRBJ1-1; 9 nucleotides line up with TRBD1. Unmatched junction bases numbered 5, after V lost 1 base and J lost 5 bases. The CDR3 length is 15 residues. The germline CDR1 and CDR2 sequences are LGHNA and YNFKEQ. CDR3 coding DNA: TGTGCCAGCAGCCAAGTGGTGGGACAGGGTACTGAAGCTTTCTTT. Translation: CASSQVVGQGTEAFF.

The J gene is TRBJ2-2, the V gene TRBV29-1, with a weak D call TRBD2 (7 bases). Germline CDR1 and CDR2: SQVTM and ANQGSEA. There are 13 residues in the CDR3. With 4 bases removed from V and 6 bases from J, the gap between germline ends came to 12 bases. CDR3 region: CSVVLGGAGELFF. As DNA, the CDR3 is TGCAGCGTTGTCCTAGGGGGGGCCGGGGAGCTGTTTTTT.

V is TRBV6-1 and J is TRBJ2-7, with 13 positions matching TRBD2. CDR1 MNHNS and CDR2 SASEGT come from the germline V gene. Unmatched junction bases numbered 24, after V lost 2 bases and J lost 2 bases. This CDR3 is built from 23 residues. The CDR3 sequence: CASSEQPGQGVVATSGGPYEQYF. Written as DNA, the CDR3 is TGTGCCAGCAGTGAACAGCCGGGACAGGGGGTCGTGGCGACTAGCGGGGGGCCCTACGAGCAGTACTTC.